These T cell receptor beta chains were read from a single sample in a study of OX40 agonist ivuxolimab in advanced cancers. Profiled with immunoSEQ multiplex PCR; TCRdb holds only in-frame clones, not every one. This table has roughly 51,000 clones, 88% appearing once. The sample here was CD4+ or CD8+ T cells sorted from blood, taken in a trial of the OX40 agonist ivuxolimab. Source of these receptors: an adult with an advanced solid tumor such as melanoma, head and neck, liver or kidney cancer. CDR3s include the opening cysteine and the closing phenylalanine or tryptophan. A D gene is named only where the DNA matches it firmly. Not all rows give a size; the values are once, few, many and, for expanded clones, a class.

v_call: TRBV11-2; j_call: TRBJ2-1; d_call: TRBD1; clone_size: -; cdr3_length: 15; cdr3_nt: TGTGCCAGCAGCTTATTGGGGACAGGGACACTTGAGCAGTTCTTC; cdr3_aa: CASSLLGTGTLEQFF
v_call: TRBV19; j_call: TRBJ1-4; d_call: -; clone_size: once; cdr3_length: 16; cdr3_nt: TGTGCCAGTAGTATGGGTTGGGCAGGAACTCTTGAAAAACTGTTTTTT; cdr3_aa: CASSMGWAGTLEKLFF
v_call: TRBV7-9; j_call: TRBJ2-5; d_call: TRBD1; clone_size: -; cdr3_length: 14; cdr3_nt: TGTGCCAGCAGTGGACAGGGTTTCACAGAGACCCAGTACTTC; cdr3_aa: CASSGQGFTETQYF
v_call: TRBV11-3; j_call: TRBJ2-1; d_call: TRBD2; clone_size: -; cdr3_length: 15; cdr3_nt: TGTGCCAGCAGCTTAGAGGCCGCGGGGGTGAATGAGCAGTTCTTC; cdr3_aa: CASSLEAAGVNEQFF
v_call: TRBV5-1; j_call: TRBJ1-2; d_call: -; clone_size: -; cdr3_length: 13; cdr3_nt: TGCGCCAGCAGCCCCATAAGGGATGGTGGCTACACCTTC; cdr3_aa: CASSPIRDGGYTF
v_call: TRBV9; j_call: TRBJ2-3; d_call: TRBD2; clone_size: -; cdr3_length: 16; cdr3_nt: TGTGCCAGCAGCGTAGAAGGAAGGCTTACGGGGGGTACGCAGTATTTT; cdr3_aa: CASSVEGRLTGGTQYF
v_call: TRBV30; j_call: TRBJ2-5; d_call: -; clone_size: -; cdr3_length: 14; cdr3_nt: TGTGCCTGGAGTGTAACCCCTCAGGGAGAGACCCAGTACTTC; cdr3_aa: CAWSVTPQGETQYF
v_call: TRBV11-1; j_call: TRBJ1-2; d_call: -; clone_size: -; cdr3_length: 12; cdr3_nt: TGTGCCAGCAGCTTAGGGGTAGAGGGCTACACCTTC; cdr3_aa: CASSLGVEGYTF
v_call: TRBV13; j_call: TRBJ2-7; d_call: -; clone_size: -; cdr3_length: 13; cdr3_nt: TGTGCCAGCAGCTTTCGGCTAGCCTACGAGCAGTACTTC; cdr3_aa: CASSFRLAYEQYF
v_call: TRBV9; j_call: TRBJ2-2; d_call: -; clone_size: -; cdr3_length: 14; cdr3_nt: TGTGCCAGCAGCGTACTGGCAGACGGCGGGGAGCTGTTTTTT; cdr3_aa: CASSVLADGGELFF
v_call: TRBV7-2; j_call: TRBJ2-7; d_call: -; clone_size: -; cdr3_length: 15; cdr3_nt: TGTGCCAGCAGCTTAATCCCACAGGGCTCCTACGAGCAGTACTTC; cdr3_aa: CASSLIPQGSYEQYF
v_call: TRBV28; j_call: TRBJ1-2; d_call: -; clone_size: -; cdr3_length: 11; cdr3_nt: TGTGCCAGCAGTGTTAACTATGGCTACACCTTC; cdr3_aa: CASSVNYGYTF
v_call: TRBV5-4; j_call: TRBJ2-3; d_call: TRBD1; clone_size: -; cdr3_length: 16; cdr3_nt: TGTGCCAGCAGCTTGGCCGTTTGGCAGGGGGCAGATACGCAGTATTTT; cdr3_aa: CASSLAVWQGADTQYF
v_call: TRBV10-3; j_call: TRBJ2-7; d_call: -; clone_size: -; cdr3_length: 15; cdr3_nt: TGTGCCATCAGTGAGTTCGGGCGGAGGACCTACGAGCAGTACTTC; cdr3_aa: CAISEFGRRTYEQYF
v_call: TRBV15; j_call: TRBJ2-7; d_call: -; clone_size: -; cdr3_length: 12; cdr3_nt: TGTGCCACCAGCAGATCACGAGGCGAGCAGTACTTC; cdr3_aa: CATSRSRGEQYF
v_call: TRBV11-3; j_call: TRBJ1-6; d_call: -; clone_size: -; cdr3_length: 14; cdr3_nt: TGTGCCAGCAGCTCCGACAAAAATAATTCACCCCTCCACTTT; cdr3_aa: CASSSDKNNSPLHF
v_call: TRBV7-9; j_call: TRBJ2-2; d_call: TRBD2; clone_size: -; cdr3_length: 15; cdr3_nt: TGTGCCAGCAGCGTGACCGCGGGAGCAGTCGGGGAGCTGTTTTTT; cdr3_aa: CASSVTAGAVGELFF
v_call: TRBV29-1; j_call: TRBJ1-2; d_call: -; clone_size: -; cdr3_length: 11; cdr3_nt: TGCAGCGGTTCAGGGAAAGATGGCTACACCTTC; cdr3_aa: CSGSGKDGYTF
v_call: TRBV2; j_call: TRBJ2-3; d_call: -; clone_size: -; cdr3_length: 11; cdr3_nt: TGTGCCAGCAAGACTACGGGTACGCAGTATTTT; cdr3_aa: CASKTTGTQYF
v_call: TRBV1; j_call: TRBJ2-7; d_call: -; clone_size: -; cdr3_length: 11; cdr3_nt: TGCACCAGCCTCCTGGCTTACGAGCAGTACTTC; cdr3_aa: CTSLLAYEQYF
v_call: TRBV5-1; j_call: TRBJ1-6; d_call: -; clone_size: once; cdr3_length: 15; cdr3_nt: TGCGCCAGCAGAAACGGGGGGGCTTACAATTCACCCCTCCACTTT; cdr3_aa: CASRNGGAYNSPLHF
v_call: TRBV20-1; j_call: TRBJ2-1; d_call: -; clone_size: -; cdr3_length: 11; cdr3_nt: TGCAGCCCTAGGCACGGTTCTGAGCAGTTCTTC; cdr3_aa: CSPRHGSEQFF
v_call: TRBV21-1; j_call: TRBJ1-1; d_call: -; clone_size: few; cdr3_length: 14; cdr3_nt: TGTGCCAGCAACCTAGACAGGATGAACACTGAAGCTTTCTTT; cdr3_aa: CASNLDRMNTEAFF
v_call: TRBV7-7; j_call: TRBJ2-5; d_call: TRBD2; clone_size: once; cdr3_length: 17; cdr3_nt: TGTGCTAGCAGCCTCGGGGGAATAGCGGGAGGGCAAGAGACCCAGTACTTC; cdr3_aa: CASSLGGIAGGQETQYF
v_call: TRBV28; j_call: TRBJ2-3; d_call: -; clone_size: -; cdr3_length: 14; cdr3_nt: TGTGCCAGCAGTTTCGGGTTTGGGGCAGATACGCAGTATTTT; cdr3_aa: CASSFGFGADTQYF
v_call: TRBV19; j_call: TRBJ1-2; d_call: -; clone_size: -; cdr3_length: 14; cdr3_nt: TGTGCCAGTATTAACAGGACCCACGTCTATGGCTACACCTTC; cdr3_aa: CASINRTHVYGYTF
v_call: TRBV9; j_call: TRBJ1-2; d_call: -; clone_size: -; cdr3_length: 14; cdr3_nt: TGTGCCAGCAGCGTAGATTCCAGGGGTGATGGCTACACCTTC; cdr3_aa: CASSVDSRGDGYTF
v_call: TRBV6-6; j_call: TRBJ2-2; d_call: -; clone_size: -; cdr3_length: 13; cdr3_nt: TGTGCCAGCAGTTACTCGTCCTCCGGGGAGCTGTTTTTT; cdr3_aa: CASSYSSSGELFF
v_call: TRBV6-5; j_call: TRBJ1-1; d_call: -; clone_size: -; cdr3_length: 14; cdr3_nt: TGTGCCAGCGGCCTAAACGGGGTCGGCACTGAAGCTTTCTTT; cdr3_aa: CASGLNGVGTEAFF
v_call: TRBV6-6; j_call: TRBJ2-5; d_call: TRBD1; clone_size: -; cdr3_length: 13; cdr3_nt: TGTGCCAGCAGTCACAGGGGACGGGAGACCCAGTACTTC; cdr3_aa: CASSHRGRETQYF
v_call: TRBV5-1; j_call: TRBJ1-1; d_call: -; clone_size: -; cdr3_length: 15; cdr3_nt: TGCGCCAGCAGCTTGGATTCCCCCCCGAACACTGAAGCTTTCTTT; cdr3_aa: CASSLDSPPNTEAFF
v_call: TRBV2; j_call: TRBJ1-5; d_call: -; clone_size: -; cdr3_length: 15; cdr3_nt: TGTGCCAGCAGTGAAGGGTGGGATAGCAATCAGCCCCAGCATTTT; cdr3_aa: CASSEGWDSNQPQHF
v_call: TRBV4-1; j_call: TRBJ2-1; d_call: -; clone_size: -; cdr3_length: 15; cdr3_nt: TGCGCCAGCAAGGCCTATGGTTTTTCCGACAATGAGCAGTTCTTC; cdr3_aa: CASKAYGFSDNEQFF
v_call: TRBV7-6; j_call: TRBJ2-5; d_call: TRBD2; clone_size: -; cdr3_length: 16; cdr3_nt: TGTGCCAGCAGCTTTTTGGGACTAGCGGGAGTGGAGACCCAGTACTTC; cdr3_aa: CASSFLGLAGVETQYF
v_call: TRBV7-9; j_call: TRBJ2-4; d_call: TRBD1; clone_size: -; cdr3_length: 15; cdr3_nt: TGTGCCAGCAGCCCAACTGACAGGGGGAAAAACATTCAGTACTTC; cdr3_aa: CASSPTDRGKNIQYF
v_call: TRBV5-1; j_call: TRBJ2-5; d_call: -; clone_size: -; cdr3_length: 14; cdr3_nt: TGCGCCAGCAGGGCGGGACTCACCAGAGAGACCCAGTACTTC; cdr3_aa: CASRAGLTRETQYF
v_call: TRBV18; j_call: TRBJ2-4; d_call: TRBD1; clone_size: -; cdr3_length: 15; cdr3_nt: TGTGCCAGCTCACCAGGAGGAGACAGGGGGAACATTCAGTACTTC; cdr3_aa: CASSPGGDRGNIQYF
v_call: TRBV6-1; j_call: TRBJ2-7; d_call: -; clone_size: few; cdr3_length: 14; cdr3_nt: TGTGCCAGCAGTGAGGGGACGGTAACCTACGAGCAGTACTTC; cdr3_aa: CASSEGTVTYEQYF
v_call: TRBV6-6; j_call: TRBJ1-1; d_call: TRBD1; clone_size: few; cdr3_length: 14; cdr3_nt: TGTGCCAGCACTGGGACAGCCGTGAACACTGAAGCTTTCTTT; cdr3_aa: CASTGTAVNTEAFF
v_call: TRBV18; j_call: TRBJ2-5; d_call: -; clone_size: -; cdr3_length: 13; cdr3_nt: TGTGCCAGCTCACCAGGTAACCAAGAGACCCAGTACTTC; cdr3_aa: CASSPGNQETQYF
v_call: TRBV6-5; j_call: TRBJ1-2; d_call: TRBD1; clone_size: once; cdr3_length: 14; cdr3_nt: TGTGCCAGCAGTTCCTCGACAGGGACGAAAGGCTACACCTTC; cdr3_aa: CASSSSTGTKGYTF
v_call: TRBV5-1; j_call: TRBJ1-5; d_call: -; clone_size: -; cdr3_length: 14; cdr3_nt: TGCGCCAGCAGCTTACAGGGACCCAATCAGCCCCAGCATTTT; cdr3_aa: CASSLQGPNQPQHF
v_call: TRBV11-3; j_call: TRBJ2-5; d_call: TRBD2; clone_size: -; cdr3_length: 15; cdr3_nt: TGTGCCAGCAGCGGAGGTTGGGGGGGCCAAGAGACCCAGTACTTC; cdr3_aa: CASSGGWGGQETQYF
v_call: TRBV23-1; j_call: TRBJ2-7; d_call: TRBD2; clone_size: -; cdr3_length: 11; cdr3_nt: TGCGCCAGCGGGAGGGCCGGGGAGCAGTACTTC; cdr3_aa: CASGRAGEQYF
v_call: TRBV5-5; j_call: TRBJ1-5; d_call: -; clone_size: -; cdr3_length: 15; cdr3_nt: TGTGCCAGCAGCTTGAGTAGCAGGGGCGGTCAGCCCCAGCATTTT; cdr3_aa: CASSLSSRGGQPQHF
v_call: TRBV11-2; j_call: TRBJ2-5; d_call: -; clone_size: -; cdr3_length: 13; cdr3_nt: TGTGCCAGCAGCTTAGACAGGATAGAGACCCAGTACTTC; cdr3_aa: CASSLDRIETQYF
v_call: TRBV30; j_call: TRBJ1-3; d_call: -; clone_size: -; cdr3_length: 15; cdr3_nt: TGTGCCTGGAGTGTTCAGGGAGGCTCTGGAAACACCATATATTTT; cdr3_aa: CAWSVQGGSGNTIYF
v_call: TRBV5-4; j_call: TRBJ2-2; d_call: TRBD2; clone_size: -; cdr3_length: 15; cdr3_nt: TGTGCCAGCAGCTTGAGCGGGAGGCCCACCGGGGAGCTGTTTTTT; cdr3_aa: CASSLSGRPTGELFF
v_call: TRBV5-6; j_call: TRBJ2-3; d_call: TRBD2; clone_size: -; cdr3_length: 16; cdr3_nt: TGTGCCAGCAGCGGGACTAGGAGGCGCGGCACAGATACGCAGTATTTT; cdr3_aa: CASSGTRRRGTDTQYF